What follows are 21 T cell receptor beta chains derived from one specimen sequenced in a study of blood T cell repertoires in COVID-19. Clones were read by immunoSEQ multiplex PCR, and TCRdb kept only the in-frame ones, dropping some. Among 130,000 or so clones listed, around 89% were seen once. The sample taken for sequencing was peripheral blood. The source is a human donor with COVID-19, enrolled during active disease. The donor label of this sample is uncertain.

The rearrangement joins TRBV5-1 to TRBJ2-3, with TRBD2 matching 10 bases. CDR1 is SGHRS and CDR2 is YFSETQ in the germline V gene. Trimming at V came to 5 bases and at J to 4 bases, leaving 13 bases not matched to a gene. The CDR3 spans 17 residues. CDR3 DNA: TGCGCCAGCAGTCCTTTTGATAGCGGGGGGACGTCAGATACGCAGTATTTT. Protein sequence: CASSPFDSGGTSDTQYF.

V gene TRBV6-5 combines with J gene TRBJ2-7; tentative D call: TRBD2 (5 bases). This CDR3 has 16 residues. Per germline, CDR1 MNHEY and CDR2 SVGAGI. Trimming pared 0 bases from V and 4 bases from J, leaving 16 bases between. The DNA for the CDR3 is TGTGCCAGCAGTTACTCGATTTCGGTCGGAGGATACGAGCAGTACTTC. This codes for CASSYSISVGGYEQYF.

The V gene is TRBV5-1, the J gene TRBJ2-3; 9 positions match TRBD2. Germline lookup yields CDR1 SGHRS and CDR2 YFSETQ. V lost 5 bases to trimming and J lost 2 bases; unmatched junction nucleotides: 9. This CDR3 contains 16 residues. The CDR3 protein is CASSSAGGRDTDTQYF. CDR3 in DNA: TGCGCCAGCAGTTCCGCGGGGGGGCGGGACACAGATACGCAGTATTTT.

This sequence joins TRBV3-1 (or the pseudogene TRBV3-2) and TRBJ2-3, with a possible D match to TRBD2 (6 bases). Germline CDR1 reads LGHDT; CDR2 reads YNNKEL (reference sequence). CDR3 length: 15 residues. Trimming left V 1 base short and J 2 bases short, with 10 bases between. As DNA, the CDR3 is TGTGCCAGCAGCCAAGTACGGGGGACCACAGATACGCAGTATTTT. Translation: CASSQVRGTTDTQYF.

The chain carries TRBV14 and TRBJ2-5, with 11 bases matching TRBD1. V was pared by 3 bases and J by 6 bases, with 6 bases of the junction left unmatched. This CDR3 spans 15 amino acids. The germline CDR1 and CDR2 sequences are SGHDN and FVKESK. The CDR3 DNA reads as TGTGCCAGCAGCCAGCCCGGACAGGGGGCGAAGACCCAGTACTTC. As protein: CASSQPGQGAKTQYF.

Here the CDR3 DNA reads TGTGCCAGCAGCCTCAGCCGAATGGGGCTGCAACTCTCCTACAATGAGCAGTTCTTC. Translating it yields CASSLSRMGLQLSYNEQFF. The chain couples TRBV7-9 to TRBJ2-1, with a weak D call TRBD1 (5 bases). Germline assignment: CDR1 SEHNR and CDR2 FQNEAQ (reference sequence). The CDR3 covers 19 residues. V was pared by 5 bases and J by 0 bases, with 23 bases between.

The chain links TRBV7-9 to TRBJ1-2; 7 nucleotides align to TRBD1. Looked up from germline, CDR1 is SEHNR and CDR2 is FQNEAQ (reference sequence). CDR3 size: 18 residues. V dropped 5 bases and J dropped 7; count of bases not matched to a gene: 22. CDR3 loop: CASSPTYQRQGPRSGYTF. The CDR3 DNA reads TGTGCCAGCAGCCCGACGTACCAAAGACAGGGACCTAGAAGTGGCTACACCTTC.

The rearrangement uses TRBV11-2 and TRBJ1-3, with 7 bases fitting TRBD1. Trimming took 5 bases from V and 6 from J; bases not matched to a gene: 7. The CDR3 is 14 amino acids. Looked up from germline, CDR1 is SGHAT and CDR2 is FQNNGV. DNA of the CDR3: TGTGCCAGCAGCCTTTCAGGGGGATCAAACACCATATATTTT. Encoded protein: CASSLSGGSNTIYF.

The rearrangement links TRBV4-2 to TRBJ2-1, with 9 positions matching TRBD2. The CDR3 sequence is 16 residues long. Germline CDR1 is LGHNA and CDR2 is YNFKEQ. Germline trimming cut 0 bases from V and 5 bases from J; bases unmatched to any gene: 5. The CDR3 nucleotides are TGTGCCAGCAGCCAAGATGAAGCGGGGGGACACAATGAGCAGTTCTTC. Translation gives CASSQDEAGGHNEQFF.

The chain recombines TRBV5-1 with TRBJ2-5, with 15 bases that match TRBD2. Germline V gene sequence: CDR1 SGHRS, CDR2 YFSETQ. CDR3 length: 17 amino acids. Germline trimming cut 4 bases from V and 5 bases from J; bases unmatched to any gene: 9. The CDR3 DNA sequence: TGCGCCAGCAGCACCCGGACTAGCGGGGGGGCCACGGAGACCCAGTACTTC. Its protein is CASSTRTSGGATETQYF.

The chain has TRBV6-2 or TRBV6-3 and TRBJ1-3, with no clear D. V gave up 2 bases and J gave up 0 bases, with 5 bases separating them. The CDR3 runs 14 residues. CDR1 and CDR2 from the germline V gene are MNHEY and SVGEGT. The CDR3 sequence: CASSYRVSGNTIYF. In DNA form, the CDR3 reads TGTGCCAGCAGTTACCGGGTCTCTGGAAACACCATATATTTT.

This chain connects TRBV3-1 (or the pseudogene TRBV3-2) to TRBJ1-2, with TRBD1 matching over 7 bases. The length of the CDR3 is 14 residues. J was trimmed by 3 bases and V by 3 bases; bases with no gene match: 4. CDR1 is LGHDT and CDR2 is YNNKEL in the germline V gene (reference sequence). The chain's CDR3 is CASSQGQGDYGYTF. In DNA, the CDR3 is TGTGCCAGCAGCCAGGGTCAGGGGGACTATGGCTACACCTTC.

The genes are TRBV28 and TRBJ1-5, with TRBD1 identical over 9 bases. This CDR3 comprises 16 residues. Losses at the gene ends were 7 bases for V and 6 bases for J; bases not matched to a gene: 13. Germline CDR1 MDHEN, CDR2 SYDVKM. CDR3 region: CASTSSGQGKSQPQHF. The CDR3 bases are TGTGCCAGCACCTCTTCGGGACAGGGTAAGAGTCAGCCCCAGCATTTT.

Here the CDR3 reads CSARTSNTEAFF. CDR3 bases: TGCAGCGCCAGGACATCGAACACTGAAGCTTTCTTT. This sequence joins TRBV29-1 and TRBJ1-1; TRBD1 might be the D (5 bases). There are 12 residues in the CDR3. Germline CDR1 and CDR2: SQVTM and ANQGSEA. V shed 7 bases and J shed 1 base, with 10 bases lying between them.

In this sample, this clone turned up once. The CDR3 sequence: CASSQAFPGQGAYGYTF. The CDR3, as DNA: TGCGCCAGCAGCCAGGCATTCCCGGGACAGGGGGCCTATGGCTACACCTTC. The chain combines TRBV4-1 with TRBJ1-2; 12 positions agree with TRBD1. V was pared by 3 bases and J by 4 bases, with 9 bases of the junction left unmatched. Germline CDR1 MGHRA, CDR2 YSYEKL. The CDR3 totals 17 residues.

This clone came up once. This chain uses TRBV6-1 with TRBJ1-1; TRBD1 agrees at 10 bases. CDR1 and CDR2 (germline): MNHNS, SASEGT. V lost 0 bases and J lost 3; bases outside the gene matches: 4. CDR3 length equals 16 residues. CDR3 sequence (DNA): TGTGCCAGCAGTGAAGCCGACAGGGGGCCATACACTGAAGCTTTCTTT. This codes for CASSEADRGPYTEAFF.

The chain carries TRBV5-1 and TRBJ1-5; TRBD1 agrees at 9 bases. The CDR3 extends over 14 amino acids. Per germline, CDR1 SGHRS and CDR2 YFSETQ. Losses at the gene ends were 4 bases for V and 5 bases for J; bases not matched to a gene: 4. This CDR3 is CASSPDRGDQPQHF. CDR3 bases: TGCGCCAGCAGCCCGGACAGGGGCGATCAGCCCCAGCATTTT. Full variable domain (outside the CDR3, taken from reference TRBV5-1 and TRBJ1-5): KAGVTQTPRYLIKTRGQQVTLSCSPISGHRSVSWYQQTPGQGLQFLFEYFSETQRNKGNFPGRFSGRQFSNSRSEMNVSTLELGDSALYLCASSPDRGDQPQHFGDGTRLSIL.

V gene TRBV10-1 combines with J gene TRBJ2-7; D might be TRBD1 (5 bases). The V gene's germline CDR1 is WNHNN and CDR2 SYGVQD (reference sequence). V dropped 2 bases and J dropped 1 base, with 6 bases sitting between them. The CDR3 runs to 13 residues. Written as DNA, the CDR3 is TGCGCCAGCAGTGAGACAGGATCCTACGAGCAGTACTTC. Protein: CASSETGSYEQYF.

This chain's CDR3 is CASSDEVDSLRSGNTIYF. Here the CDR3 DNA reads TGTGCCAGCAGTGACGAGGTGGACAGCCTACGCTCTGGAAACACCATATATTTT. The V gene is TRBV2, the J gene TRBJ1-3, with a weak D call TRBD1 (6 bases). The germline V gene encodes CDR1 SNHLY and CDR2 FYNNEI. V was trimmed by 3 bases and J by 0 bases, leaving 18 bases between them. The CDR3 is 18 residues long. Together with reference TRBV2 and TRBJ1-3, the CDR3 gives the full variable domain: EPEVTQTPSHQVTQMGQEVILRCVPISNHLYFYWYRQILGQKVEFLVSFYNNEISEKSEIFDDQFSVERPDGSNFTLKIRSTKLEDSAMYFCASSDEVDSLRSGNTIYFGEGSWLTVV.

The chain combines TRBV6-5 with TRBJ1-1; D unclear. With 8 bases removed from V and 1 base from J, the gap between germline ends came to 14 bases. Germline V gene sequence: CDR1 MNHEY, CDR2 SVGAGI. CDR3 length equals 14 residues. The CDR3 nucleotides read TGTGCCAGCGGAGAGGTTGGTAAGAACACTGAAGCTTTCTTT. This sequence encodes CASGEVGKNTEAFF.

The V call is TRBV5-1, the J call TRBJ2-7; D might be TRBD1 (6 bases). Trimming pared 0 bases from V and 3 bases from J, leaving 13 bases between. This CDR3 comprises 15 residues. Germline V gene data show CDR1 as SGHRS and CDR2 as YFSETQ. The CDR3 DNA follows: TGCGCCAGCAGCTTGGCAGGGGAAGGGTTCTACGAGCAGTACTTC. Amino acids: CASSLAGEGFYEQYF.